The 28 T cell receptor beta chains in this list originate from one sample, sequenced in a study of CD8+ T cells in alopecia areata. Reverse transcription of extracted RNA yielded cDNA, which provided the sequencing template. Sequenced by immunoSEQ multiplex PCR; TCRdb stores in-frame clones only, minus some. The table records 140,000 to 150,000 clones, 50% to 65% of them present only once. Treatment denoted: oral pan-JAK inhibitor, 5-10 mg twice daily. The starting material was CD8+ T cells sorted from blood, obtained at week 4, from a patient treated with tofacitinib. These receptors were obtained from a human donor with alopecia areata.

The DNA of the CDR3 is TGTGCCAGTAGTCTTGGACAGTATACCTACGAGCAGTACTTC. It translates to CASSLGQYTYEQYF. The genes are TRBV19 and TRBJ2-7, with a weak D call TRBD1 (6 bases). V was shortened by 5 bases and J by 2 bases, with 13 bases between the two germline ends. The germline V gene encodes CDR1 LNHDA and CDR2 SQIVND (reference sequence). CDR3 size: 14 residues.

This clone was observed a few times. The chain has TRBV7-3 and TRBJ2-2; tentatively, D is TRBD1 (5 bases). CDR1 and CDR2 from the germline V gene are SGHTA and FQGTGA. This CDR3 is 12 amino acids long. Trimming took 3 bases from V and 8 from J, leaving 7 bases between them. The CDR3 here is CASSFDSGELFF. The DNA for the CDR3 is TGTGCCAGCAGCTTCGACAGTGGGGAGCTGTTTTTT.

This clone was observed a handful of times. This sequence joins TRBV29-1 and TRBJ2-7; TRBD1 aligns across 8 bases. Germline V gene lookup returns CDR1 SQVTM and CDR2 ANQGSEA. The junction had 3 bases not matched to a gene; V was cut back by 4 bases and J by 1 base. The CDR3 consists of 13 residues. CDR3: CSVVDRESYEQYF. The CDR3 nucleotides read TGCAGCGTTGTGGACAGGGAATCCTACGAGCAGTACTTC.

The rearrangement links TRBV30 to TRBJ1-1; possible D gene TRBD1, 5 bases. The germline V and J ends were trimmed by 0 bases and 6 bases, with 11 bases remaining between them. CDR3 length: 13 amino acids. Germline V lookup: CDR1 GTSNPN, CDR2 SVGIG (reference sequence). The CDR3: CAWSVQAAAEAFF. The CDR3 DNA follows: TGTGCCTGGAGTGTACAGGCGGCGGCTGAAGCTTTCTTT.

Concerning this clone: Other DNA variants within this sample encode the same CDR3. The rearrangement uses TRBV30 and TRBJ1-1, with a tentative D call TRBD1 (6 bases). Germline-derived CDR1 and CDR2 are GTSNPN and SVGIG (reference sequence). Trimming shortened V by 0 bases and J by 3 bases, and 8 bases separated the two germline ends. This CDR3 is 13 amino acids long. CDR3 residues: CAWSVGGYTEAFF. The DNA of the CDR3 is TGTGCCTGGAGTGTAGGGGGGTACACTGAAGCTTTCTTT.

This sequence joins TRBV19 and TRBJ1-1; unclear D gene. Trimming stripped 8 bases from V and 6 bases from J, with 10 bases between. Germline V gene sequence: CDR1 LNHDA, CDR2 SQIVND (reference sequence). CDR3 length: 11 residues. This CDR3 reads CASWDPPEAFF. The CDR3 DNA is TGTGCCAGTTGGGATCCCCCTGAAGCTTTCTTT.

The chain is built from TRBV30 and TRBJ1-4; D may be TRBD1 (6 bases). Germline CDR1 is GTSNPN and CDR2 is SVGIG (reference sequence). V lost 3 bases and J 14 bases, leaving 28 bases between the germline ends. The CDR3 has 16 amino acids. The chain's CDR3 is CAWRVPRAPLQGGLFF. CDR3 nucleotide sequence: TGTGCCTGGAGGGTACCACGTGCTCCGCTCCAAGGGGGGCTGTTTTTT.

This clone has more than one count but fewer than ten. The J gene is TRBJ2-3, the V gene TRBV6-1; 9 bases are shared with TRBD1. The CDR3 is 15 residues long. Unmatched junction bases numbered 8, after V lost 7 bases and J lost 3 bases. Germline CDR1 and CDR2: MNHNS and SASEGT. The CDR3 DNA reads as TGTGCCAGCACTTCCGGGACAGGGACGACAGATACGCAGTATTTT. It specifies CASTSGTGTTDTQYF.

The rearrangement joins TRBV5-6 to TRBJ2-1, with 9 bases matching TRBD2. With V trimmed by 5 bases and J by 4 bases, 10 bases remained unmatched. The CDR3 extends over 16 amino acids. Germline V CDR1 and CDR2: SGHDT, YYEEEE. The CDR3 sequence: CASSYLTSGRYNEQFF. The CDR3 DNA reads TGTGCCAGCAGTTATTTGACTAGCGGACGTTACAATGAGCAGTTCTTC.

The chain joins TRBV7-2 to TRBJ1-1; 10 bases are a match to TRBD1. The CDR3 is 15 amino acids. The germline CDR1 and CDR2 sequences are SGHTA and FQGNSA. After removal of 1 base from V and 5 bases from J, the junction contained 4 bases not matched to a gene. CDR3 amino acids: CASSLVRDRGTEAFF. The CDR3 DNA reads TGTGCCAGCAGCTTAGTCCGGGACAGGGGAACTGAAGCTTTCTTT.

This clone has only one observation. The sample has other DNA sequences that encode this CDR3 too. The chain links TRBV4-1 to TRBJ2-5; D ambiguous. The CDR3 has 13 amino acids. CDR1 is MGHRA and CDR2 is YSYEKL in the germline V gene. Trimming stripped 0 bases from V and 3 bases from J, with 5 bases between. This CDR3 reads CASSQDTEETQYF. The CDR3 DNA sequence: TGCGCCAGCAGCCAAGATACTGAAGAGACCCAGTACTTC.

This chain uses TRBV27 with TRBJ1-1; a weak D match, TRBD1 (6 bases). V lost 8 bases, J lost 6 bases, and 22 bases lay in between. In germline, CDR1 is MNHEY, CDR2 SMNVEV (reference sequence). This CDR3 has 15 residues. Written as DNA, the CDR3 is TGTGCCAGCCGCTACGGAACAGGGTACTACGCTGAAGCTTTCTTT. As protein: CASRYGTGYYAEAFF.

This chain uses TRBV18 with TRBJ2-1; TRBD2 might be the D (7 bases). Looked up from germline, CDR1 is KGHSH and CDR2 is LQKENI. Trimming removed 3 bases from V and 0 bases from J, with 12 bases in between. CDR3 length: 16 amino acids. The CDR3 here is CASSPAGALSYNEQFF. The CDR3 nucleotides read TGTGCCAGCTCACCGGCGGGGGCCCTCTCCTACAATGAGCAGTTCTTC. The full variable domain, with the rest looked up from reference TRBV18 and TRBJ2-1, is NAGVMQNPRHLVRRRGQEARLRCSPMKGHSHVYWYRQLPEEGLKFMVYLQKENIIDESGMPKERFSAEFPKEGPSILRIQQVVRGDSAAYFCASSPAGALSYNEQFFGPGTRLTVL.

V gene TRBV13 combines with J gene TRBJ2-5; 7 nucleotides match TRBD1. V shed 6 bases and J 5 bases; nucleotides not matched to a gene: 9. The CDR3 has 14 amino acids. Germline loops: CDR1 PRHDT, CDR2 FYEKMQ (reference sequence). The CDR3 loop reads CASSYDRVGETQYF. The CDR3 DNA reads as TGTGCCAGCAGTTACGACAGGGTTGGCGAGACCCAGTACTTC.

A remark on this clone: This is likely an artifact of a read error, given a far larger clone one base away. This chain joins TRBV7-8 and TRBJ2-5; the D is unclear. This CDR3 spans 10 amino acids. Germline CDR1 SGHVS, CDR2 FQNEAQ. Trimming pared 5 bases from V and 5 bases from J, leaving 3 bases between. CDR3 nucleotides: TGTGCCAGCAGCGGGGAGACCCAGTACTTC. This codes for CASSGETQYF.

This clone was detected a few times. The chain combines TRBV29-1 with TRBJ2-5; D is ambiguous. Trimming stripped 2 bases from V and 2 bases from J, with 0 bases between. The CDR3 is 10 amino acids. Germline V gives CDR1 SQVTM, CDR2 ANQGSEA. The DNA for the CDR3 is TGCAGCGTTGAACAAGAGACCCAGTACTTC. Its translation: CSVEQETQYF.

The rearrangement joins TRBV6-5 to TRBJ2-2, with D unresolved. The CDR3 runs 15 residues. Germline V gene data show CDR1 as MNHEY and CDR2 as SVGAGI. V was cut by 7 bases and J by 11 bases, with 23 bases left in between. In nucleotides, the CDR3 is TGTGCCAGCACCCCCAGAGAGTTTAACCGGTTCGAGCTGTTTTTT. As protein: CASTPREFNRFELFF.

This chain connects TRBV18 to TRBJ2-6; TRBD1 is a possible D gene (6 bases). The CDR3 contains 16 residues. Germline CDR1 KGHSH, CDR2 LQKENI. The V end lost 5 bases, the J end lost 0 bases, and 11 bases lay between the germline ends. CDR3 sequence: CASSTTGYSGANVLTF. DNA for the CDR3: TGTGCCAGCTCAACGACAGGTTACTCTGGGGCCAACGTCCTGACTTTC.

This chain links TRBV4-1 with TRBJ1-5; tentative D call: TRBD1 (5 bases). Germline CDR1 and CDR2: MGHRA and YSYEKL. The V and J ends lost 1 base and 0 bases respectively, with 10 bases between them. The CDR3 consists of 16 residues. The CDR3 loop reads CASSQGGQYSNQPQHF. Here the CDR3 DNA reads TGCGCCAGCAGCCAAGGGGGCCAGTATAGCAATCAGCCCCAGCATTTT.

The rearrangement links TRBV27 to TRBJ1-5, with D possibly TRBD1 on 6 matching bases. The CDR3 runs to 15 residues. Germline assignment: CDR1 MNHEY and CDR2 SMNVEV (reference sequence). The V end was cut by 4 bases, the J end by 2 bases, with 12 bases between. The CDR3 protein is CASSSQTGGNQPQHF. In DNA, the CDR3 is TGTGCCAGCAGTTCTCAGACAGGAGGCAATCAGCCCCAGCATTTT.

V is TRBV29-1 and J is TRBJ2-7; D is unclear. The CDR3 length is 14 residues. Germline CDR1 reads SQVTM; CDR2 reads ANQGSEA. V lost 4 bases and J 1 base, leaving 14 bases between the germline ends. DNA for the CDR3: TGCAGCGTTGGTAGTAGTTTCCCTTCCTACGAGCAGTACTTC. The encoded protein is CSVGSSFPSYEQYF.

J is TRBJ2-7 and V is TRBV10-2; D perhaps matches TRBD1 (6 bases). Germline assignment: CDR1 WSHSY and CDR2 SAAADI. Trimming left V 7 bases short and J 2 bases short, with 9 bases between. The CDR3 extends over 12 amino acids. The CDR3: CASIGDTYEQYF. The CDR3 bases are TGCGCCAGCATAGGGGACACCTACGAGCAGTACTTC.

This clone has only a few counts. The chain employs TRBV7-9 and TRBJ1-1, with D possibly being TRBD1 (5 bases). The CDR3 is 12 residues long. The ends were cut back, 8 bases at V and 6 bases at J, with 13 bases in the middle. CDR1 is SEHNR and CDR2 is FQNEAQ in the germline V gene (reference sequence). CDR3 DNA: TGTGCCAGCTCGTGGGGGGGATCTGAAGCTTTCTTT. Translation gives CASSWGGSEAFF.

V and J are TRBV19 and TRBJ2-7; perhaps TRBD2 as D (5 bases). The CDR3 totals 11 residues. V dropped 5 bases and J dropped 4 bases, with 6 bases sitting between them. Germline V gene sequence: CDR1 LNHDA, CDR2 SQIVND (reference sequence). The CDR3 protein is CASSGGYEQYF. In nucleotides, the CDR3 is TGTGCCAGTAGTGGAGGATACGAGCAGTACTTC.

The chain has TRBV29-1 and TRBJ1-2, with D perhaps TRBD1 (6 bases). The V and J ends lost 6 bases and 5 bases respectively, with 16 bases between them. The CDR3 totals 13 residues. Germline V gene lookup returns CDR1 SQVTM and CDR2 ANQGSEA. As DNA, the CDR3 is TGCAGCGTCTTGTCTGACAGGTTATATGGCTACACCTTC. It yields the protein CSVLSDRLYGYTF.

This clone was seen just once. The chain recombines TRBV4-3 with TRBJ2-3; maybe TRBD2 (6 bases). The V end lost 1 base, the J end lost 1 base, and 6 bases lay between the germline ends. The CDR3 totals 14 residues. CDR1 is LGHNA and CDR2 is YSLEER in the germline V gene. The CDR3 DNA reads TGCGCCAGCAGCCAAGCGGGGGGCACAGATACGCAGTATTTT. It translates to CASSQAGGTDTQYF.

The J gene is TRBJ2-2, the V gene TRBV9; 11 positions match TRBD1. CDR3 length: 18 residues. Trimming at V came to 3 bases and at J to 4 bases, leaving 11 bases not matched to a gene. CDR1 and CDR2 (germline): SGDLS, YYNGEE. CDR3 sequence: CASSDRKGQGAPTGELFF. The CDR3 region has the DNA TGTGCCAGCAGCGATCGGAAAGGACAGGGGGCGCCCACCGGGGAGCTGTTTTTT.

The chain combines TRBV27 with TRBJ1-5; D remains unclear. V shed 8 bases and J shed 0 bases, with 14 bases lying between them. The CDR3 is 15 residues long. The germline CDR1 and CDR2 sequences are MNHEY and SMNVEV (reference sequence). CDR3 residues: CASGTYSYSNQPQHF. For the CDR3, the DNA is TGTGCCAGCGGTACCTACAGTTATAGCAATCAGCCCCAGCATTTT.